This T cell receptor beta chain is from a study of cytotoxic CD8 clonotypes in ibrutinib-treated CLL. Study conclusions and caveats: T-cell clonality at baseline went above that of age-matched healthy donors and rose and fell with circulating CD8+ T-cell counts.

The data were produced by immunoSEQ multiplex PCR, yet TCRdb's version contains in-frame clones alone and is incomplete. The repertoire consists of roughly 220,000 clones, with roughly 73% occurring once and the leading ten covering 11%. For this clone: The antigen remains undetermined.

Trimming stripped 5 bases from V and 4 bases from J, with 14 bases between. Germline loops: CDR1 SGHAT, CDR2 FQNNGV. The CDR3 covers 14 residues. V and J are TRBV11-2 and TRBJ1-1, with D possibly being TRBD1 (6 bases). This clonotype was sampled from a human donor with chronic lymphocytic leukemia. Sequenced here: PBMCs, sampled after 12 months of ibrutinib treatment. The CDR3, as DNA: TGTGCCAGCAGCCCCAGACAGGCGGGCACTGAAGCTTTCTTT. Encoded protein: CASSPRQAGTEAFF.